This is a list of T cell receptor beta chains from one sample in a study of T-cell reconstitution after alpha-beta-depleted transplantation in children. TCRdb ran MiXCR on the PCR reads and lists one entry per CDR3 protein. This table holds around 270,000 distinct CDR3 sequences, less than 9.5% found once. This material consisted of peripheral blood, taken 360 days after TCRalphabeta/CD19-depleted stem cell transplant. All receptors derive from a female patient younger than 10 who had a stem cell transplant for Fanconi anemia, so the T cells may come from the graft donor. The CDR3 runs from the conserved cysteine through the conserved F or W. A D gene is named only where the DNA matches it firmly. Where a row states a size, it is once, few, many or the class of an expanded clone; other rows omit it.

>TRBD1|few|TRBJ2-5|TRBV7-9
TGTGCCAGCAGCTCGTGGACAGGGGAGAGGGAGACCCAGTACTTC
CASSSWTGERETQYF
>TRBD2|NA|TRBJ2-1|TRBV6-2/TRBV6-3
TGTGCCAGCAGTTACTCCTATGGACTAGCGGGGGGGCATCTCCCCAATGAGCAGTTCTTC
CASSYSYGLAGGHLPNEQFF
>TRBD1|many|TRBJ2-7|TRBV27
TGTGCCAGCAGCTCCGGGACAGACTACGAGCAGTACTTC
CASSSGTDYEQYF
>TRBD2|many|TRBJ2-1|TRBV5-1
TGCGCCAGCAGCATGACTAGCGGTGCCAACAATGAGCAGTTCTTC
CASSMTSGANNEQFF
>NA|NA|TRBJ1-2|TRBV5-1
TGCGCCAGCAGCAGGGACGAAGAAGCGGGGGGCTACACCTTC
CASSRDEEAGGYTF
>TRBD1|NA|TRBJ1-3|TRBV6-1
TGTGCCAGCAGTAGACAGGGGATGTCTGGAAACACCATATATTTT
CASSRQGMSGNTIYF
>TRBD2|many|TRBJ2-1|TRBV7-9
TGTGCCAGCAGCTTACTAGCGGCCCTTTACAATGAGCAGTTCTTC
CASSLLAALYNEQFF
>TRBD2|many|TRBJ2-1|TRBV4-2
TGTGCCAGCAGCCAAAGACGCGGGAGAGAGGACAATGAGCAGTTCTTC
CASSQRRGREDNEQFF
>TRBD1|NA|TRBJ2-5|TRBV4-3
TGCGCCAGCAGCCGATTACAGGGGAGTCAAGAGACCCAGTACTTC
CASSRLQGSQETQYF
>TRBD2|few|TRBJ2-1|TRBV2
TGTGCCAGCAGACGACTAGCGGGCACCTACAATGAGCAGTTCTTC
CASRRLAGTYNEQFF
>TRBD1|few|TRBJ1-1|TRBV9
TGTGCCAGCAGCGCCGGGACAGCCCCTGAAGCTTTCTTT
CASSAGTAPEAFF
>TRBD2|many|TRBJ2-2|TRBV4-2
TGTGCCAGCAGCCCGTGGACTAGCGGGGGCCTCTCGAACACCGGGGAGCTGTTTTTT
CASSPWTSGGLSNTGELFF
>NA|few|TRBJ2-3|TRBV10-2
TGCGCCAGCAGCAGCGTGGGGGGCAGCACAGATACGCAGTATTTT
CASSSVGGSTDTQYF
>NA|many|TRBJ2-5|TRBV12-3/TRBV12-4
TGTGCCAGCAGTTTAGGCCCAGGGGAGACCCAGTACTTC
CASSLGPGETQYF
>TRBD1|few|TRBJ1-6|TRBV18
TGTGCCAGCTCACCACAGGGACAGGGGGCTTATAATTCACCCCTCCACTTT
CASSPQGQGAYNSPLHF
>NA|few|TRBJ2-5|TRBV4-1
TGCGCCAGCAGCCAAGATTGGTGGCCAGGTGGGGCTCAAGAGACCCAGTACTTC
CASSQDWWPGGAQETQYF
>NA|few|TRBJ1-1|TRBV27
TGTGCCAGCACTCGGCCCGGGAACACTGAAGCTTTCTTT
CASTRPGNTEAFF
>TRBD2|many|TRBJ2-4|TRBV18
TGTGCCAGCTCACTAGGACTAGCGGGGGCCACCAGCTTC
CASSLGLAGATSF
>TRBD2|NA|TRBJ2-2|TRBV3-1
TGTGCCAGCAGCCAAGCTCCGGGACTACATACCGGGGAGCTGTTTTTT
CASSQAPGLHTGELFF
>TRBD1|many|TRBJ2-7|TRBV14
TGTGCCAGCAGCCTAGGACAGGGGTTTTCCTACGAGCAGTACTTC
CASSLGQGFSYEQYF
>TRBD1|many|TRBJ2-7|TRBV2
TGTGCCAGCACGACACCGGGACAGGGGATTTACGAGCAGTACTTC
CASTTPGQGIYEQYF
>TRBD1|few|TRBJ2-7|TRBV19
TGTGCCAGTAGCCTCCGGGACAGGGGTATCCACGAGCAGTACTTC
CASSLRDRGIHEQYF
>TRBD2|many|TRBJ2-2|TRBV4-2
TGTGCCAGCAAAACGGGGGGGCGGACCGGGGAGCTGTTTTTT
CASKTGGRTGELFF
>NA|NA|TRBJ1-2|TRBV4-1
TGCGCCAGCAGCCAAGATAGGGGCTTCGGCTACACCTTC
CASSQDRGFGYTF
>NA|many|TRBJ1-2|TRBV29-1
TGCAGCGTTGACAGGCCACCTAACTATGGCTACACCTTC
CSVDRPPNYGYTF
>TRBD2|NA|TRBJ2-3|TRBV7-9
TGTGCCAGCCCTAGCGGGAAGAGCACAGATACGCAGTATTTT
CASPSGKSTDTQYF
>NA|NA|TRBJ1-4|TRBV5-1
TGCGCCAGCAGCTTGCAACTCCGGGCTGAGGGAGAAAAACTGTTTTTT
CASSLQLRAEGEKLFF
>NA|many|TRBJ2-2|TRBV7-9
TGTGCCAGCAGCTTGAGGCCAACCGGGGAGCTGTTTTTT
CASSLRPTGELFF
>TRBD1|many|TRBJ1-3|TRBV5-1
TGCGCCAGCACTCCGACAGGGACCTCTCTTGGAAACACCATATATTTT
CASTPTGTSLGNTIYF
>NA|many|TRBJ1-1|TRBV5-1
TGCGCCAGCAGCTTGGTTGAGCTCAACACTGAAGCTTTCTTT
CASSLVELNTEAFF
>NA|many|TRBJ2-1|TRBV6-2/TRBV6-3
TGTGCCAGCAGTTACGGCCACCCCAATGAGCAGTTCTTC
CASSYGHPNEQFF
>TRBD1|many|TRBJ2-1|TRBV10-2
TGCGCCACCTCCGGGACAGGGATGACCTACAATGAGCAGTTCTTC
CATSGTGMTYNEQFF
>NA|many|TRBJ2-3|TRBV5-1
TGCGCCAGCAGCTTGGTACTAGAAACAGATACGCAGTATTTT
CASSLVLETDTQYF
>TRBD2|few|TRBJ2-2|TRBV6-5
TGTGCCAGCAGTTTCGGAAGACTAGCGAGGGGTCTCTTCACCGGGGAGCTGTTTTTT
CASSFGRLARGLFTGELFF
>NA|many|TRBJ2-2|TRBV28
TGTGCCTGCAAGGAGGGGTGGTCGAACACCGGGGAGCTGTTTTTT
CACKEGWSNTGELFF
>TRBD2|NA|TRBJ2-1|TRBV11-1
TGTGCCAGCAGCTTGTACAGCGGGGTGCAATTCTCGGGGAATGAGCAGTTCTTC
CASSLYSGVQFSGNEQFF
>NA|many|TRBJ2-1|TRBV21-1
TGTGCCAGCAGCCAAAACCGAGGGAAACGGGTTAATGAGCAGTTCTTC
CASSQNRGKRVNEQFF
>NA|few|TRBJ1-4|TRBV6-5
TGTGCCAGCAGTTACACTCTCACCTGGACCGAGGAAAAACTGTTTTTT
CASSYTLTWTEEKLFF
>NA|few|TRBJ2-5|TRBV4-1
TGCGCCAGCAGCCAAGGACGAGTAGGGGGACAAGAGACCCAGTACTTC
CASSQGRVGGQETQYF
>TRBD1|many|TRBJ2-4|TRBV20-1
TGCAGTGCTAGAGATGATGGGACAGCCCTAGCCAAAAACATTCAGTACTTC
CSARDDGTALAKNIQYF
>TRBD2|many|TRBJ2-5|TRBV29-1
TGCAGCGTTGAGCGCCCTGTAGTGGGGGGGGAGACCCAGTACTTC
CSVERPVVGGETQYF
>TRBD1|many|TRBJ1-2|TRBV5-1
TGCGCCAGCAGCTTTCCTCAGGGGGAAGAAGGCTACACCTTC
CASSFPQGEEGYTF
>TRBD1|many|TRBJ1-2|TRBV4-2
TGTGCCAGCAGCCACGAGATCACAGGGGTTTGGGGCTACACCTTC
CASSHEITGVWGYTF
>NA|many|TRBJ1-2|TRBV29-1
TGCAGCGTTCCCCAGGTGGGGTTCAAGGATGGCTACACCTTC
CSVPQVGFKDGYTF
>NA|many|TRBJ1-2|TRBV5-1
TGCGCCAGCAGCGTGAGGACTGACGGGCGGTACTATGGCTACACCTTC
CASSVRTDGRYYGYTF
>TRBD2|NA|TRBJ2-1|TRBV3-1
TGTGCCAGCATCAAGCATCCCCGGCAGCGGGGAGACTCCTACAATGAGCAGTTCTTC
CASIKHPRQRGDSYNEQFF
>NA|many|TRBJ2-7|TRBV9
TGTGCCAGCAGCGTAGAGGGACACTGGGACGAGCAGTACTTC
CASSVEGHWDEQYF
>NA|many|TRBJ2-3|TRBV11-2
TGTGCCAGCAGCTTAGGTCGTTTTCGGGACAAGGCCTCTGTAGATACGCAGTATTTT
CASSLGRFRDKASVDTQYF
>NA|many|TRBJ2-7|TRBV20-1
TGCAGTGCTAGAGCTTTAAGAGCAGGGGTGTCCTACGAGCAGTACTTC
CSARALRAGVSYEQYF
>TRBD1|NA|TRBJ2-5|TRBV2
TGTGCCACCACGGGACAGGGCCTTGACCAAGAGACCCAGTACTTC
CATTGQGLDQETQYF
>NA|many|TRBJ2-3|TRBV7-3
TGTGCCAGCAGCTTAAACCCTGCAGATACGCAGTATTTT
CASSLNPADTQYF
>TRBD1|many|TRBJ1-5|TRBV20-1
TGCAGTGCTAGACAGGGGGACTATCAGCCCCAGCATTTT
CSARQGDYQPQHF
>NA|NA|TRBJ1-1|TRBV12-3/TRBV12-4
TGTACCATCAGGGCCATGAACACTGAAGCTTTCTTT
CTIRAMNTEAFF
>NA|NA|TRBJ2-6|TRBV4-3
TGCGCCAGCAGCCCTGGAATAAGAGACTCTGGGGCCAACGTCCTGACTTTC
CASSPGIRDSGANVLTF